This TCR beta chain was sequenced in a study of CD4 T cells in relation to SARS-CoV-2 and coronaviruses. As for the study in general: Convalescent patients were eight or nine males and a handful of females; two were Hispanic.

Of note for this clone: The antigen remains undetermined.

General study findings and limits: Memory recall responses, not primary responses primed in culture, are what the assay detects.

Here immunoSEQ multiplex PCR was the method, and the copy in TCRdb shows in-frame clones only, minus some. The profile shows under 13,000 clones, 80% to 90% of them singletons. CDR3 size: 15 residues. Germline CDR1 reads SGHRS; CDR2 reads YFSETQ. J was trimmed by 6 bases and V by 4 bases; bases with no gene match: 10. The material sequenced was naive CD4+ T cells from PBMCs. Documented subset: naive CD4+ T cells isolated by negative enrichment. This chain links TRBV5-1 with TRBJ2-7; TRBD1 aligns across 10 bases. This clonotype was sampled from an adult with COVID-19. The CDR3 here is CASSTGGTGALEQYF. CDR3 DNA: TGCGCCAGCAGCACGGGGGGGACAGGGGCTCTCGAGCAGTACTTC.